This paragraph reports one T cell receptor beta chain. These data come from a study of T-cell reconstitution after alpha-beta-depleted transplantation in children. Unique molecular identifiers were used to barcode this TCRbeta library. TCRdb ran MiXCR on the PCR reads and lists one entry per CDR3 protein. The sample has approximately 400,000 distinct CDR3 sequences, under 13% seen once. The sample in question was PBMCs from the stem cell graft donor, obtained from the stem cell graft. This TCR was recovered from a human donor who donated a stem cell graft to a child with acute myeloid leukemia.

This chain's CDR3 is CASRSGSYEQYF. CDR3 in DNA: TGTGCCAGCAGGAGCGGCTCCTACGAGCAGTACTTC. The gene calls are TRBV6-1 and TRBJ2-7; D possibly corresponds to TRBD2 (5 bases). The germline CDR1 and CDR2 sequences are MNHNS and SASEGT. The CDR3 sequence is 12 residues long. V shed 6 bases and J shed 0 bases, with 6 bases lying between them.